The next 18 T cell receptor beta chains were all read from a single sample in a study of blood T cell repertoires in COVID-19. Generated by immunoSEQ multiplex PCR, the TCRdb table keeps only in-frame clones and is missing some. The table lists some 240,000 clones, around 84% of them singletons, with around 13% in the top ten. The sequencing input was peripheral blood. These receptors were obtained from a human donor in a cohort sampled during active COVID-19.

The rearrangement joins TRBV4-3 to TRBJ2-7; D perhaps matches TRBD1 (6 bases). With 0 bases removed from V and 1 base from J, the gap between germline ends came to 13 bases. The CDR3 has 16 residues. Germline loops: CDR1 LGHNA, CDR2 YSLEER. CDR3 in DNA: TGCGCCAGCAGCCAAGATAGAATGGGGGCATCCTACGAGCAGTACTTC. Translated: CASSQDRMGASYEQYF.

This chain links TRBV9 with TRBJ1-6; D is undetermined. V was shortened by 6 bases and J by 2 bases, with 24 bases between the two germline ends. This CDR3 is built from 19 residues. CDR1 SGDLS and CDR2 YYNGEE come from the germline V gene. CDR3 DNA sequence: TGTGCCAGCATGAGACCTAGAAGTTCATGGACTCCCTATAATTCACCCCTCCACTTT. It translates to CASMRPRSSWTPYNSPLHF.

J is TRBJ2-2 and V is TRBV19; 7 positions match TRBD2. Germline CDR1 is LNHDA and CDR2 is SQIVND (reference sequence). J was trimmed by 6 bases and V by 2 bases; bases with no gene match: 3. The CDR3 has 14 amino acids. This CDR3 reads CASSITSESGELFF. Written as DNA, the CDR3 is TGTGCCAGTAGTATAACTAGCGAGTCCGGGGAGCTGTTTTTT.

The chain carries TRBV19 and TRBJ1-6; 9 bases fit TRBD1. The junction had 8 bases not matched to a gene; V was cut back by 9 bases and J by 8 bases. The CDR3 totals 14 residues. Germline values: CDR1 LNHDA, CDR2 SQIVND (reference sequence). The CDR3 spells CASDDRGYDSPLHF. Here the CDR3 DNA reads TGTGCCAGCGACGACAGGGGGTACGATTCACCCCTCCACTTT. The full variable domain, completed using reference TRBV19 and TRBJ1-6, is DGGITQSPKYLFRKEGQNVTLSCEQNLNHDAMYWYRQDPGQGLRLIYYSQIVNDFQKGDIAEGYSVSREKKESFPLTVTSAQKNPTAFYLCASDDRGYDSPLHFGNGTRLTVT.

J is TRBJ2-7 and V is TRBV10-3; 8 nucleotides line up with TRBD1. The trim removed 6 bases at V and 3 bases at J, leaving 7 bases unmatched. The CDR3 sequence is 14 residues long. Germline V CDR1 and CDR2: ENHRY, SYGVKD. The CDR3 DNA is TGTGCCATCAGCGGGGACAGGAGTTTCTACGAGCAGTACTTC. Translating it yields CAISGDRSFYEQYF.

The chain has TRBV5-1 and TRBJ2-3; D perhaps matches TRBD2 (5 bases). The germline V gene has CDR1 SGHRS and CDR2 YFSETQ. Trimming took 6 bases from V and 3 from J, leaving 14 bases between them. The length of the CDR3 is 14 residues. The DNA of the CDR3 is TGCGCCAGCATCCCCTTAGGGAGAACAGATACGCAGTATTTT. Translating gives CASIPLGRTDTQYF.

This clone was observed once. V usage is TRBV3-1 (or the pseudogene TRBV3-2) and J usage is TRBJ1-2; D is uncertain. Between the trimmed V and J ends, which lost 0 bases and 3 bases, there was a span of 11 bases. Germline V lookup: CDR1 LGHDT, CDR2 YNNKEL (reference sequence). CDR3 length: 15 residues. The CDR3 DNA reads TGTGCCAGCAGCCAAGACCCGACATCGGACTATGGCTACACCTTC. Encoded protein: CASSQDPTSDYGYTF.

V is TRBV6-5 and J is TRBJ1-1, with D possibly TRBD1 on 6 matching bases. The CDR3 consists of 15 residues. Germline V CDR1 and CDR2: MNHEY, SVGAGI. The V and J ends lost 2 bases and 3 bases respectively, with 13 bases between them. The CDR3 reads CASSYRIQGDTEAFF. The DNA of the CDR3 is TGTGCCAGCAGTTACAGAATACAGGGAGACACTGAAGCTTTCTTT.

The genes are TRBV7-8 and TRBJ2-3; 12 bases are a match to TRBD2. CDR3 size: 19 residues. Germline V lookup: CDR1 SGHVS, CDR2 FQNEAQ. V trimming: 5 bases; J trimming: 0 bases; junction bases outside the gene matches: 12. DNA for the CDR3: TGTGCCAGCAGCCCACGCCATTGGACTAGCGGGGCTAGCACAGATACGCAGTATTTT. Its translation: CASSPRHWTSGASTDTQYF.

The chain couples TRBV6-6 to TRBJ2-2; perhaps TRBD1 as D (5 bases). Between the trimmed V and J ends, which lost 2 bases and 4 bases, there was a span of 8 bases. Germline assignment: CDR1 MNHNY and CDR2 SVGAGI (reference sequence). The CDR3 spans 14 residues. DNA of the CDR3: TGTGCCAGCAGTTACCAGGGTTCCACCGGGGAGCTGTTTTTT. It translates to CASSYQGSTGELFF.

Only a few counts were recorded for this clone. The V and J genes are TRBV29-1 and TRBJ1-2; 7 positions agree with TRBD1. V lost 6 bases and J lost 12; bases outside the gene matches: 7. The CDR3 has 10 amino acids. Germline V gene data show CDR1 as SQVTM and CDR2 as ANQGSEA. CDR3 protein: CSVGDSWHTF. The CDR3 bases are TGCAGCGTGGGGGACAGTTGGCACACCTTC.

The chain links TRBV2 to TRBJ1-2; weak D call: TRBD1 (6 bases). This CDR3 region has 14 residues. V was cut by 1 base and J by 4 bases, with 10 bases left in between. The germline CDR1 and CDR2 sequences are SNHLY and FYNNEI. In DNA form, the CDR3 reads TGTGCCAGCAGTGAAGATACAGGGATCTATGGCTACACCTTC. This gives the protein CASSEDTGIYGYTF.

The J gene is TRBJ2-3, the V gene TRBV20-1; D not resolved. V lost 7 bases and J 4 bases, leaving 6 bases between the germline ends. The germline CDR1 and CDR2 sequences are DFQATT and SNEGSKA (reference sequence). The CDR3 spans 10 residues. Here the CDR3 DNA reads TGCAGTGTCCGCGCAGATACGCAGTATTTT. Its translation: CSVRADTQYF.

In this sample, this clone turned up a few times. This chain uses TRBV7-2 with TRBJ1-6, with D possibly being TRBD1 (6 bases). The germline CDR1 and CDR2 sequences are SGHTA and FQGNSA. This CDR3 contains 16 residues. V was cut by 5 bases and J by 7 bases, with 18 bases left in between. Here the CDR3 reads CASSIGGGGVNSPLHF. The DNA for the CDR3 is TGTGCCAGCAGCATAGGCGGGGGGGGCGTGAATTCACCCCTCCACTTT.

The CDR3 nucleotides read TGCGCCAGCAGCCAAGATCTTGGAGGGGCTGGGGAGCAGTACTTC. It yields the protein CASSQDLGGAGEQYF. The chain couples TRBV4-1 to TRBJ2-7; tentative D call: TRBD2 (6 bases). CDR3 length equals 15 residues. From germline, CDR1 is MGHRA and CDR2 YSYEKL. V was clipped by 0 bases and J by 7 bases, with 16 bases between them.

Regarding this clone: Other DNA sequences in this specimen translate into the identical CDR3. This sequence joins TRBV9 and TRBJ2-1; the D gene is possibly TRBD2 (6 bases). Germline V gene lookup returns CDR1 SGDLS and CDR2 YYNGEE. This CDR3 has 12 amino acids. Trimming shortened V by 0 bases and J by 9 bases, and 7 bases separated the two germline ends. CDR3 region: CASSVVGGEQFF. DNA of the CDR3: TGTGCCAGCAGCGTAGTGGGGGGTGAGCAGTTCTTC.

This chain joins TRBV4-3 and TRBJ1-2; 10 positions match TRBD1. Trimming removed 3 bases from V and 5 bases from J; junction bases left unmatched: 3. From germline, CDR1 is LGHNA and CDR2 YSLEER. The CDR3 is made up of 14 amino acids. CDR3 sequence: CASSQTGGIYGYTF. The CDR3 DNA sequence: TGCGCCAGCAGCCAGACAGGGGGCATTTATGGCTACACCTTC.

J is TRBJ2-1 and V is TRBV28; 7 nucleotides align to TRBD1. Germline V gene sequence: CDR1 MDHEN, CDR2 SYDVKM. J lost 0 bases, V lost 6 bases, and 8 bases had no gene match. This CDR3 is 16 amino acids long. The CDR3 DNA follows: TGTGCCAGCAGAGGCCTCGGGACAGCCTCCTACAATGAGCAGTTCTTC. It yields the protein CASRGLGTASYNEQFF.